A selection of T cell receptor beta chains follows, all from one sample in a study of blood T cell repertoires in COVID-19. Repertoires were generated with immunoSEQ multiplex PCR, while TCRdb's copy carries only in-frame clones and drops some. The sample carries over 75,000 clones, just under 80% recorded once. The sample taken for sequencing was peripheral blood. These receptors originate from a human donor in a cohort sampled during active COVID-19. Both conserved end residues are part of each CDR3. Not every row has a clone size; where given, it reads once, few, many or a size class.

cdr3_aa	v_call	j_call	clone_size
CSAGQGQNGYGYTF	TRBV29-1	TRBJ1-2	NA
CASSYGRGLANEQFF	TRBV6-5	TRBJ2-1	NA
CASRGTGGDNSPLHF	TRBV6-5	TRBJ1-6	few
CASSFGGPTDTQYF	TRBV11-1	TRBJ2-3	NA
CASSAAGTGVTGANVLTF	TRBV6-4	TRBJ2-6	many
CASTFPAGTGGQGEQFF	TRBV28	TRBJ2-1	once
CAISGSGLIYGYTF	TRBV10-3	TRBJ1-2	few
CASSQTRAGAMGGELFF	TRBV28	TRBJ2-2	NA
CASRYGGLASYEQYF	TRBV6-5	TRBJ2-7	many
CASSQSGGEQFF	TRBV4-1	TRBJ2-1	NA
CASSIGQGYEQYF	TRBV19	TRBJ2-7	NA
CASSLALAGVTDTQYF	TRBV7-9	TRBJ2-3	NA
CSASGALKNIQYF	TRBV20-1	TRBJ2-4	NA
CASSPTGTEAFF	TRBV7-9	TRBJ1-1	NA
CASSQASQGQGSYEQYF	TRBV4-1	TRBJ2-7	once
CASSQSQNTGELFF	TRBV4-2	TRBJ2-2	NA
CASSRDGQVLNTEAFF	TRBV28	TRBJ1-1	NA
CASSPGQITLGASNTIYF	TRBV5-1	TRBJ1-3	NA
CASRQQGANTEAFF	TRBV6-5	TRBJ1-1	NA
CASSDQSGGTSGRETQYF	TRBV25-1	TRBJ2-5	NA
CASSPFSANTGELFF	TRBV19	TRBJ2-2	NA
CASSVQGYTEAFF	TRBV7-9	TRBJ1-1	NA
CASSLRDSRETQYF	TRBV4-1	TRBJ2-5	NA
CASSQDRRAYEQYF	TRBV3-1/TRBV3-2	TRBJ2-7	once